Listed below are T cell receptor beta chains from one sample, sequenced in a study of shared clonotypes between healthy human individuals. TCRdb's table, derived via immunoSEQ multiplex PCR, lists solely in-frame clones and lacks some. The data hold hundreds of thousands of clones, with 96% observed a single time. Specimen: naive CD4+ T cells sorted from blood. These receptors were obtained from a woman aged 25-40 years in good health. Both conserved end residues are part of each CDR3. D genes are given only for firm matches. Only part of the rows carry a size: once, few, many, or a class if the clone is expanded.

CDR3aa | CDR3nt | d_gene | j_gene | abundance | v_gene
CASSKSPATGGYGYTF | TGTGCCAGCAGCAAATCCCCAGCGACAGGGGGCTATGGCTACACCTTC | TRBD1 | TRBJ1-2 | . | TRBV28
CASSLNGAANYGYTF | TGTGCCAGCAGCTTAAACGGGGCAGCTAACTATGGCTACACCTTC | . | TRBJ1-2 | . | TRBV7-8
CASSGQGAGNQPQHF | TGTGCCAGCAGTGGTCAGGGGGCGGGCAATCAGCCCCAGCATTTT | TRBD1 | TRBJ1-5 | . | TRBV2
CASSYEGRSTYEQYF | TGTGCCAGCAGTTACGAAGGGCGCAGCACCTACGAGCAGTACTTC | . | TRBJ2-7 | once | TRBV6-5
CASSSRTSGSLHEQYF | TGTGCCAGCAGTTCCCGGACTAGCGGGAGTCTGCACGAGCAGTACTTC | TRBD2 | TRBJ2-7 | once | TRBV6-6
CASRGLLYNEQFF | TGCGCCAGCAGAGGACTCCTCTACAATGAGCAGTTCTTC | . | TRBJ2-1 | . | TRBV4-1
CASRGVMGSSYEQYF | TGTGCCAGCAGGGGGGTAATGGGCAGCTCCTACGAGCAGTACTTC | . | TRBJ2-7 | . | TRBV27
CASSITSAVTGELFF | TGTGCCAGCAGCATTACTAGCGCGGTCACCGGGGAGCTGTTTTTT | TRBD2 | TRBJ2-2 | . | TRBV9
CASSWGPAGQYF | TGTGCCAGCAGCTGGGGACCAGCAGGGCAGTACTTC | . | TRBJ2-7 | . | TRBV5-6
CASSPTGDYGYTF | TGTGCCAGCAGTCCGACAGGGGACTATGGCTACACCTTC | TRBD1 | TRBJ1-2 | . | TRBV6-5
CASRPGQGTQPQHF | TGTGCCAGCAGACCGGGACAGGGGACTCAGCCCCAGCATTTT | TRBD1 | TRBJ1-5 | . | TRBV6-6
CASTRQGDSPLHF | TGTGCCAGCACCCGACAAGGGGATTCACCCCTCCACTTT | . | TRBJ1-6 | . | TRBV28
CASSSSGTGITEAFF | TGTGCCAGCAGCTCCTCCGGGACAGGGATCACTGAAGCTTTCTTT | TRBD1 | TRBJ1-1 | once | TRBV7-3
CSVEGGAGGNTIYF | TGCAGCGTTGAAGGAGGGGCGGGGGGAAACACCATATATTTT | . | TRBJ1-3 | . | TRBV29-1
CASSLDGRASNEQFF | TGTGCCAGCAGCTTGGACGGGAGGGCTTCCAATGAGCAGTTCTTC | TRBD2 | TRBJ2-1 | . | TRBV5-4
CASSLVGGAEETQYF | TGTGCCAGCAGCTTAGTTGGGGGAGCGGAGGAGACCCAGTACTTC | . | TRBJ2-5 | . | TRBV11-2
CASSYSRAGANVLTF | TGTGCCAGCAGTTACAGTAGGGCTGGGGCCAACGTCCTGACTTTC | . | TRBJ2-6 | . | TRBV6-5